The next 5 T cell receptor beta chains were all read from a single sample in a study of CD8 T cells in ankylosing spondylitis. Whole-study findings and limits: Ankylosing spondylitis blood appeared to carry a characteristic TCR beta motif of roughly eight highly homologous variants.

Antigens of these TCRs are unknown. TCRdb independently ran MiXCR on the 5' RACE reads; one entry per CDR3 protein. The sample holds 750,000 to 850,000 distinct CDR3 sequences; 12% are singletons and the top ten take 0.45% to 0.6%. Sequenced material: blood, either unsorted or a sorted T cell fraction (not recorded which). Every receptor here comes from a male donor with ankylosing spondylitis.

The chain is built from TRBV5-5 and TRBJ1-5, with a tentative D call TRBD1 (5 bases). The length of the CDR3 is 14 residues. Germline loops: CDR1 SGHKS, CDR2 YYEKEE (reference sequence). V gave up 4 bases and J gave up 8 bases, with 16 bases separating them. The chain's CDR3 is CASSPGTPGEPQHF. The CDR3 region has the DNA TGTGCCAGCAGCCCAGGGACGCCGGGGGAGCCCCAGCATTTT.

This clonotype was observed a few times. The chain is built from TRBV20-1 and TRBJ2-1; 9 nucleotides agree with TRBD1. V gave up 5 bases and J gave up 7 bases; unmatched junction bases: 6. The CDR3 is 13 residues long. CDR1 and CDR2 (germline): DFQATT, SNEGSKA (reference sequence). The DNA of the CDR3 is TGCAGTGCTGAGCGGGACAGGGCTAATGAGCAGTTCTTC. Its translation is CSAERDRANEQFF.

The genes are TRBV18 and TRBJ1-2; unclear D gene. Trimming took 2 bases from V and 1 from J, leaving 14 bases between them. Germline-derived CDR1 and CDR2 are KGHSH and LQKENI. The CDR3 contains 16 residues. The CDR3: CASSPAAGGGNYGYTF. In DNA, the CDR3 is TGTGCCAGCTCACCAGCCGCCGGAGGTGGTAACTATGGCTACACCTTC.

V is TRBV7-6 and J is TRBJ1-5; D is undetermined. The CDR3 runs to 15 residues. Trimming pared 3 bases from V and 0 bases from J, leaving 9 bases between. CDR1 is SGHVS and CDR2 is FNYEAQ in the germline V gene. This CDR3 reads CASSFGSYSNQPQHF. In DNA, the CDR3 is TGTGCCAGCAGCTTTGGTAGTTATAGCAATCAGCCCCAGCATTTT. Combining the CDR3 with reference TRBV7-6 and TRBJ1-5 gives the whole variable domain GAGVSQSPRYKVTKRGQDVALRCDPISGHVSLYWYRQALGQGPEFLTYFNYEAQQDKSGLPNDRFSAERPEGSISTLTIQRTEQRDSAMYRCASSFGSYSNQPQHFGDGTRLSIL.

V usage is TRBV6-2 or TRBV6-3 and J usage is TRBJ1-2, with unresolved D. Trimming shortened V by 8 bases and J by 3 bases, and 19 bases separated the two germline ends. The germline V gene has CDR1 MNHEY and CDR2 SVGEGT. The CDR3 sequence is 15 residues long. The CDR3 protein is CASVKVLDRDYGYTF. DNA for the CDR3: TGTGCCAGCGTCAAGGTACTTGATCGGGACTATGGCTACACCTTC.